Described below is a single TCR beta chain sequence and its context. There are many counts of this clonotype. What this receptor recognizes is not known. Base quality data are lacking; no much larger clone is found one base away. TCRdb lists the instrument as Illumina HiSeq 2500. Quantitative 5'-RACE with molecular barcodes was the method used to prepare the TCR beta libraries. The authors processed their data as follows. To identify disease-linked TCR variants, a new computational method was used, one built on a probabilistic model of VDJ rearrangement. The public reads were reprocessed in TCRdb via fastp at Q25 and MiXCR, keeping in-frame beta chains. Entries are consolidated by CDR3 protein sequence, retaining the most common genes and DNA. TCRdb's processing, not the authors' own work, is the source of the V and J calls. Within this sample are more than 100,000 distinct CDR3 sequences, with roughly 10% of them counted one time only. Roughly 4.5% of the sample lies in the top ten.

V was cut back by 3 bases and J by 0 bases, leaving a gap of 6 bases between them. The germline V gene yields ENHRY for CDR1 and SYGVKD for CDR2. Reading from cysteine to phenylalanine, the CDR3 counts 14 amino acids. The retained sequence is limited to the CDR3, 42 bases, with the frame set at the first base. The data belong to a study of CD8 T cells in ankylosing spondylitis (dated by TCRdb to about 2017). Background on the whole study: To find TCR variants linked to disease, the study profiled T cell receptor beta repertoires in ankylosing spondylitis patients and healthy donors. The full study cohort comprised approximately 23 ankylosing spondylitis patients and roughly 110 healthy donors. Peripheral blood was sampled, and synovial fluid was additionally collected from ankylosing spondylitis patients. Broader findings and caveats from the paper: Blood from ankylosing spondylitis patients appeared to be characterized by a TCR beta motif composed of roughly eight highly homologous amino acid variants. Some motif variants were previously reported in synovial fluid and blood of reactive arthritis patients, suggesting common disease-initiation mechanisms. According to the report, matched synovial fluid samples from ankylosing spondylitis patients were significantly enriched for the disease-linked clones. In peripheral blood, the disease-linked clones were found at relatively low frequencies and had a CD8+ phenotype.

The receptor chain draws on TRBV10-3 and TRBJ2-1; the D gene cannot be resolved reliably. The clonotype originates from a female donor with ankylosing spondylitis or in good health (not recorded which). Specimen: blood, either unsorted or a sorted T cell fraction (not recorded which). This receptor has the CDR3 CAISEGNSYNEQFF. The nucleotides are TGTGCCATCAGTGAAGGGAACTCCTACAATGAGCAGTTCTTC.